This TCR beta chain was captured in a study of blood T cells in healthy people across ages. Using a J-beta primer mix together with a sample-barcoded 5' primer, a second PCR was run for about 6 to 12 cycles. TCRdb used MiXCR to reprocess the 5' RACE reads, holding one entry per CDR3 protein. The sample comprises fewer than 2 million distinct CDR3 sequences, about two fifths of which are singletons, and more than 20% rests with the top ten. The table lists this clonotype with a count of one. This TCR was recovered from a human donor in good health. Sequencing was done on a sample of blood.

The CDR3 region has the DNA TGTGCCACAGCTAGCACGGGGGCTTGGGAGCAGTTCTTC. Translated, it gives CATASTGAWEQFF. The chain links TRBV24-1 to TRBJ2-1; either TRBD1 or TRBD2 may supply D (6 bases each). Per germline, CDR1 KGHDR and CDR2 SFDVKD. CDR3 length: 13 residues. V lost 10 bases and J 10 bases, leaving 19 bases between the germline ends.